The text below deals with one T cell receptor (beta chain). Its antigen is unknown. This record belongs to a study of T cell responses to AZD1222 COVID-19 vaccine. The study, taken as a whole, reports: Dominant CD4 TCR responses targeted spike regions 160-218 and 743-854.

The data were produced by immunoSEQ multiplex PCR, yet TCRdb's version contains in-frame clones alone and is incomplete. The sample holds around 110,000 clones, roughly 80% seen once. This CDR3 is built from 18 residues. J lost 1 base, V lost 3 bases, and 13 bases had no gene match. In germline, CDR1 is LGHDT, CDR2 YNNKEL (reference sequence). The chain couples TRBV3-1 (or the pseudogene TRBV3-2) to TRBJ2-7, with 9 bases fitting TRBD1. This receptor was identified in an adult in good health. The source was peripheral blood, collected on day 0 of AZD1222 vaccination. The CDR3 spells CASSQNRTGTGPSYEQYF. The CDR3 DNA reads TGTGCCAGCAGCCAGAACAGAACCGGGACAGGGCCTTCCTACGAGCAGTACTTC.